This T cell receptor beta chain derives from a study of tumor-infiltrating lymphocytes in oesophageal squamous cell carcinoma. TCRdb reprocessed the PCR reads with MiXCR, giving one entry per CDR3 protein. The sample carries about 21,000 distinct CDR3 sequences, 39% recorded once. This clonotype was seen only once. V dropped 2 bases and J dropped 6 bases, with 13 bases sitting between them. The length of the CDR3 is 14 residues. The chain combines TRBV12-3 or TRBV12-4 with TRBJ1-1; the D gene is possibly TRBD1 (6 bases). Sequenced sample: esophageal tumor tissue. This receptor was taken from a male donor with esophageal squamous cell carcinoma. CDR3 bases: TGTGCCAGCAGTTTACAAGGGGGGACTGCTGAAGCTTTCTTT. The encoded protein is CASSLQGGTAEAFF.